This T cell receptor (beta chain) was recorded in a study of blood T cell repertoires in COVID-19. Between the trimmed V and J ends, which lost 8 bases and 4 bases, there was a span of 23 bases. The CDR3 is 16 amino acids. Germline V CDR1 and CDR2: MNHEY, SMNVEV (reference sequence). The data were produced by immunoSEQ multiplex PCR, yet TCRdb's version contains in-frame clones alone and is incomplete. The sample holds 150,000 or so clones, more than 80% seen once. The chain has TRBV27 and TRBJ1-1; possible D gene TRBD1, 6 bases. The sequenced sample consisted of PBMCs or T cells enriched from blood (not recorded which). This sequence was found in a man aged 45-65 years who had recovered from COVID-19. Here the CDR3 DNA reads TGTGCCAGCGGACCCCCCGGTACAGGGAGGGGCACTGAAGCTTTCTTT. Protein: CASGPPGTGRGTEAFF.